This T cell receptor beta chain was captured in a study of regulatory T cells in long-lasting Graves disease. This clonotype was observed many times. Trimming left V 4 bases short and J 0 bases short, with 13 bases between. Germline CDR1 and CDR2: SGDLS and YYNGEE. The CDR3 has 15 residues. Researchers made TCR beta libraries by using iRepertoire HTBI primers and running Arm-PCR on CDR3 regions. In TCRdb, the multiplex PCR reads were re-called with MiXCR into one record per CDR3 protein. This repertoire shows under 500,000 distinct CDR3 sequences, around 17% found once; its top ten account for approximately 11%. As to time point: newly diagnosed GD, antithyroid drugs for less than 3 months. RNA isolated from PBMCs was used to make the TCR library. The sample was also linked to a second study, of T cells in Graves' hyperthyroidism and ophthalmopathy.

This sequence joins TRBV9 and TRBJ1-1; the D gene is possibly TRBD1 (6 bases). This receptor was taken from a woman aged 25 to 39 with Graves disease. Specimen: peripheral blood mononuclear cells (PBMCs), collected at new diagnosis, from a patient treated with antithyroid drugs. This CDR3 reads CASSLTTGLNTEAFF. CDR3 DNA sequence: TGTGCCAGCAGCCTAACGACAGGACTGAACACTGAAGCTTTCTTT.